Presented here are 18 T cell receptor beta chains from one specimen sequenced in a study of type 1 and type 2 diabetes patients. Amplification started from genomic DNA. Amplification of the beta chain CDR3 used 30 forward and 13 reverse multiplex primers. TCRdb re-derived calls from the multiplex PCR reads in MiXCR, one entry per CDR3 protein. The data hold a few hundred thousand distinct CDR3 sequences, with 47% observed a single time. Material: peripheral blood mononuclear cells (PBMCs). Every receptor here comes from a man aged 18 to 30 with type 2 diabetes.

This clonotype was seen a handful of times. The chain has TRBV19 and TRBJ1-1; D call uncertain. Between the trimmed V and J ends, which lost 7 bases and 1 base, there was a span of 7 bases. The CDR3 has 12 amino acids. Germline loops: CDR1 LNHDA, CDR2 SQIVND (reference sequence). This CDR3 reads CASTKRNTEAFF. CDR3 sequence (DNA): TGTGCCAGTACCAAAAGGAACACTGAAGCTTTCTTT.

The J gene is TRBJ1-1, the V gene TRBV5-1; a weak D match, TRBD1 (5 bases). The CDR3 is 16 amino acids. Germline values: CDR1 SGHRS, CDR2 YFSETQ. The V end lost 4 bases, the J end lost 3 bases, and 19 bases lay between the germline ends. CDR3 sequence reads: CASSPGVGVSDTEAFF. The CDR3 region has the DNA TGCGCCAGCAGCCCTGGAGTAGGGGTGTCAGACACTGAAGCTTTCTTT.

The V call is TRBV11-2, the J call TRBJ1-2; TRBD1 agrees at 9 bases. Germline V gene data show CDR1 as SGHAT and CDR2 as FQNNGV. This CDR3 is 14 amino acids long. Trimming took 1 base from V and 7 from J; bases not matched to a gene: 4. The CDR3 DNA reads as TGTGCCAGCAGCTTAGGGACAGGGGAACGTGGCTACACCTTC. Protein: CASSLGTGERGYTF.

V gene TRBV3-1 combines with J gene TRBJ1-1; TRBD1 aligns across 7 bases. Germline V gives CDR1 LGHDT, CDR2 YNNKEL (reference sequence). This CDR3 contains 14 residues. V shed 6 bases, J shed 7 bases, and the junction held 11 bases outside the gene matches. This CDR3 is CASRQSDRRREAFF. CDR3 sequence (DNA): TGTGCCAGCAGGCAATCGGACAGGCGGCGTGAAGCTTTCTTT.

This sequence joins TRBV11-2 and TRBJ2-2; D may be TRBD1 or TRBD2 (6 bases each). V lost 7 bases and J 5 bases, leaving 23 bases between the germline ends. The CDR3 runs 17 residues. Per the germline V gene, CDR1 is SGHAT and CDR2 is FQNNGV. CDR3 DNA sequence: TGTGCCAGCACCCCACTAGTTGGGGGGACACGAACCGGGGAGCTGTTTTTT. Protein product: CASTPLVGGTRTGELFF.

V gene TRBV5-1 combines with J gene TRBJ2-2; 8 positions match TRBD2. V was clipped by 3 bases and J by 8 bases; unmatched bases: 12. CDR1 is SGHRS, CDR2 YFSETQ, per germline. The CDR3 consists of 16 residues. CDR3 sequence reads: CASSYPETSDSGELFF. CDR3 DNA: TGCGCCAGCAGCTATCCCGAGACTAGCGATTCAGGGGAGCTGTTTTTT.

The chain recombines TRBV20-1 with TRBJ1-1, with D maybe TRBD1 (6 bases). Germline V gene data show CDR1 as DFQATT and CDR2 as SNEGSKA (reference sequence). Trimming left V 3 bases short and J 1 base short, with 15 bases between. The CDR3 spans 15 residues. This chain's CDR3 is CSASALGGWNTEAFF. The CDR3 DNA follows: TGCAGTGCTAGTGCCCTCGGGGGCTGGAACACTGAAGCTTTCTTT.

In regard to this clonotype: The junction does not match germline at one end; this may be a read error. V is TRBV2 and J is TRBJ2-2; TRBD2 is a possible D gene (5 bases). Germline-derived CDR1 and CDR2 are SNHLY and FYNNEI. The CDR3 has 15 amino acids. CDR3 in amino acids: CATSDSGTNTGELFF. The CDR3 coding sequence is TGTGCCACCAGTGATTCCGGGACGAACACCGGGGAGCTGTTTTTT. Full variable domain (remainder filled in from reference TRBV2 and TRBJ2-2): EPEVTQTPSHQVTQMGQEVILRCVPISNHLYFYWYRQILGQKVEFLVSFYNNEISEKSEIFDDQFSVERPDGSNFTLKIRSTKLEDSAMYFCATSDSGTNTGELFFGEGSRLTVL.

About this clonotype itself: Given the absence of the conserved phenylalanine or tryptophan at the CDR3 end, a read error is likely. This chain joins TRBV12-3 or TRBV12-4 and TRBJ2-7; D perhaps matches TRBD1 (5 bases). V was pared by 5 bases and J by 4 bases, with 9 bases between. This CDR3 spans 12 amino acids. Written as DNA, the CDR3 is TGTGCCAGCAGTGACCAGGGTTACGAGCAGTACCTC. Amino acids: CASSDQGYEQYL.

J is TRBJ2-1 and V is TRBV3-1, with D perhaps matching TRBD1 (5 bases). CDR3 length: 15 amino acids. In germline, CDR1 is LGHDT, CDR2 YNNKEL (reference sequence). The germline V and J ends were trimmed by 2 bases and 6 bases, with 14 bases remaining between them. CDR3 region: CASSQWGLHPNEQFF. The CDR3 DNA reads TGTGCCAGCAGCCAATGGGGCCTCCATCCCAATGAGCAGTTCTTC.

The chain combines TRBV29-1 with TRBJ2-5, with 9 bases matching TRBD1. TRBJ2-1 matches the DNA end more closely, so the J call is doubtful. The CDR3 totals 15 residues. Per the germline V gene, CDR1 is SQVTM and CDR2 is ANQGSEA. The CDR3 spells CSVEEGDRENDEQFF. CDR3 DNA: TGCAGCGTTGAAGAGGGGGACAGGGAAAACGATGAGCAGTTCTTC.

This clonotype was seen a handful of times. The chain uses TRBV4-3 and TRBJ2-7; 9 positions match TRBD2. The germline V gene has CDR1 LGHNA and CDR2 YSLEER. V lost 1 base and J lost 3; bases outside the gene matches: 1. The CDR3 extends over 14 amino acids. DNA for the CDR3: TGCGCCAGCAGCCAAGGACTAGCGGACTACGAGCAGTACTTC. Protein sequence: CASSQGLADYEQYF.

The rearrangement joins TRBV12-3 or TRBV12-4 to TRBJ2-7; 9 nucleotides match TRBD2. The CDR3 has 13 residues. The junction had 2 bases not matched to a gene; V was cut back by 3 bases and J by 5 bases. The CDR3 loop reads CASSFGTSNEQYF. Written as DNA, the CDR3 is TGTGCCAGCAGTTTCGGGACTAGCAACGAGCAGTACTTC.

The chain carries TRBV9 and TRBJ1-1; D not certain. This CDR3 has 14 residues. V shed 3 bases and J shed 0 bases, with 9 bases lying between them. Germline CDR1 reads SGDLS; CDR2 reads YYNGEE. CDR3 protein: CASSGATMNTEAFF. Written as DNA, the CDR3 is TGTGCCAGCAGCGGAGCGACCATGAACACTGAAGCTTTCTTT. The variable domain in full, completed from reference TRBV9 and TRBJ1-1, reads DSGVTQTPKHLITATGQRVTLRCSPRSGDLSVYWYQQSLDQGLQFLIQYYNGEERAKGNILERFSAQQFPDLHSELNLSSLELGDSALYFCASSGATMNTEAFFGQGTRLTVV.

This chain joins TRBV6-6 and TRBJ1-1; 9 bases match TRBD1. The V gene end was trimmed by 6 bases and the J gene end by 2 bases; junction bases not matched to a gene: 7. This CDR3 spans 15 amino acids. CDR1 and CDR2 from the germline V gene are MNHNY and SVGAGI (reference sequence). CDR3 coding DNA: TGTGCCAGCAGGCGGGACAGGGCGGAAAACACTGAAGCTTTCTTT. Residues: CASRRDRAENTEAFF.

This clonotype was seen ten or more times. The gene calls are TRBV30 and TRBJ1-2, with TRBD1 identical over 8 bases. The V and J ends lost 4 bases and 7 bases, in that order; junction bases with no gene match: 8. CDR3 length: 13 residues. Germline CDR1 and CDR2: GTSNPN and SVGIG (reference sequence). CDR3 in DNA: TGTGCCTGGAATTCGGACAGGGACGGTGGCTACACCTTC. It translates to CAWNSDRDGGYTF. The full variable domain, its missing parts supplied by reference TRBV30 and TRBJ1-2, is SQTIHQWPATLVQPVGSPLSLECTVEGTSNPNLYWYRQAAGRGLQLLFYSVGIGQISSEVPQNLSASRPQDRQFILSSKKLLLSDSGFYLCAWNSDRDGGYTFGSGTRLTVV.

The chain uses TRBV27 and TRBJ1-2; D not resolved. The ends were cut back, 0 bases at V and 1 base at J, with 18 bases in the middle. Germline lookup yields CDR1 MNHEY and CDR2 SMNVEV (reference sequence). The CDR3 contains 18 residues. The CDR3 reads CASSLSRSLADHNYGYTF. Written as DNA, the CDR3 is TGTGCCAGCAGTTTATCGCGATCTTTGGCAGACCATAACTATGGCTACACCTTC.

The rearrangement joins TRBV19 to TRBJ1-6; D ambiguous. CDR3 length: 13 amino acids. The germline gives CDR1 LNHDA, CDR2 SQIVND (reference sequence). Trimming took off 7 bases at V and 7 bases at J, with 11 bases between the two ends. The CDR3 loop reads CASKLPGNSPLHF. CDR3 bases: TGTGCCAGTAAACTCCCCGGGAATTCACCCCTCCACTTT.